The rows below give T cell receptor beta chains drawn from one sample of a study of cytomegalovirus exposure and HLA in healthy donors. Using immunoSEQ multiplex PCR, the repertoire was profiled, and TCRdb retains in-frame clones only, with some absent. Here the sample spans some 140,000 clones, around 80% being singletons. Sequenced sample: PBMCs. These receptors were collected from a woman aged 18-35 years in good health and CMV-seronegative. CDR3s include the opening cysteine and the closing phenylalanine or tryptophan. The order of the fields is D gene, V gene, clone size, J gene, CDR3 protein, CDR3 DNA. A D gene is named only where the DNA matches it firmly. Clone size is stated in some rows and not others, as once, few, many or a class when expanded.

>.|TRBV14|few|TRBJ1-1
CASSQDVPPREAFF
TGTGCCAGCAGCCAAGATGTCCCCCCGAGAGAAGCTTTCTTT
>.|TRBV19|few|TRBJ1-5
CASYEGYSNQPQHF
TGTGCCAGTTACGAGGGTTATAGCAATCAGCCCCAGCATTTT
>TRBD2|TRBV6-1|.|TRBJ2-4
CASSFQRERENIQYF
TGTGCCAGCAGTTTCCAGCGGGAGAGGGAAAACATTCAGTACTTC
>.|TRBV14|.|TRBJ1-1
CASSRDWDTEAFF
TGTGCCAGCAGCCGGGACTGGGACACTGAAGCTTTCTTT
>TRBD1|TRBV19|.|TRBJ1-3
CASVGLRDRGGNTIYF
TGTGCCAGTGTTGGTCTCCGGGACAGGGGTGGAAACACCATATATTTT
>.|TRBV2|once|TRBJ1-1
CASSAPGINTEAFF
TGTGCCAGCAGTGCCCCCGGGATTAACACTGAAGCTTTCTTT
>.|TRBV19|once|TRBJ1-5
CASRIMGAGQPQHF
TGTGCCAGTAGAATAATGGGGGCTGGGCAGCCCCAGCATTTT
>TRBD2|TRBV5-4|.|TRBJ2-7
CASSPTSGDRYEQYF
TGTGCCAGCAGCCCGACTAGCGGGGATAGATACGAGCAGTACTTC
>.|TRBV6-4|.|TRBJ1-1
CASSDFPNAEAFF
TGTGCCAGCAGTGACTTCCCCAATGCTGAAGCTTTCTTT
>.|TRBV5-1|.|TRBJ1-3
CASSLGRLSGNTIYF
TGCGCCAGCAGCTTGGGCCGACTCTCTGGAAACACCATATATTTT
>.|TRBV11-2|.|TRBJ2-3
CASNSGRDAITQYF
TGTGCCAGCAACTCAGGGCGGGACGCGATTACGCAGTATTTT
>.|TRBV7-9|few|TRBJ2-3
CASSTWGVPDTQYF
TGTGCCAGCAGTACATGGGGGGTCCCAGATACGCAGTATTTT
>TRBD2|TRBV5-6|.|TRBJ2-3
CASTLRLAGRTDTQYF
TGTGCCAGCACCCTTAGACTAGCGGGACGCACAGATACGCAGTATTTT
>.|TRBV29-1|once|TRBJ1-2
CSVVPTGIYGYTF
TGCAGCGTTGTCCCGACGGGGATCTATGGCTACACCTTC
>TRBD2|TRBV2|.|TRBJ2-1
CASGLGEPNEQFF
TGTGCCAGCGGACTAGGGGAGCCGAATGAGCAGTTCTTC
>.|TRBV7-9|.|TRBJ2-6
CASSFPVLRDSGANVLTF
TGTGCCAGCAGCTTTCCCGTCCTCAGGGACTCTGGGGCCAACGTCCTGACTTTC
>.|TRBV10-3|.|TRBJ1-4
CAISESDGLRRNEKLFF
TGTGCCATCAGTGAGTCCGACGGACTTAGAAGGAACGAAAAACTGTTTTTT
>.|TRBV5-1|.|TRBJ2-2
CASSLGYVIGLGDTGELFF
TGCGCCAGCAGCTTGGGATATGTTATAGGTCTAGGGGACACCGGGGAGCTGTTTTTT
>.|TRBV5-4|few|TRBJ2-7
CASSLAAAADSYEQYF
TGTGCCAGCAGCTTGGCCGCGGCGGCAGACTCCTACGAGCAGTACTTC
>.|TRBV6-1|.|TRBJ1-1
CASSETPTGPPLMDTEAFF
TGTGCCAGCAGTGAGACCCCGACAGGCCCCCCATTGATGGACACTGAAGCTTTCTTT
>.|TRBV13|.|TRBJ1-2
CASSLTGGSYGYTF
TGTGCCAGCAGCTTAACGGGAGGCTCCTATGGCTACACCTTC
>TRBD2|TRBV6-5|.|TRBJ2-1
CASRNSGKGLNEQFF
TGTGCCAGCAGAAACTCAGGGAAGGGACTAAATGAGCAGTTCTTC